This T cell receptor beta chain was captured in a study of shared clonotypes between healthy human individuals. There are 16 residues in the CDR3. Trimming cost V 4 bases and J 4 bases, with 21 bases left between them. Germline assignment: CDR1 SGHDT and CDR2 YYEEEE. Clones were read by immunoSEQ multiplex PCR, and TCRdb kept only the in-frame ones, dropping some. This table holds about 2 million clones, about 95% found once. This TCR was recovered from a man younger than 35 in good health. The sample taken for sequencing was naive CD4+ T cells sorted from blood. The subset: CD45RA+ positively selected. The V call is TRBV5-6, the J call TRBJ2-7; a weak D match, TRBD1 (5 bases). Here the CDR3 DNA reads TGTGCCAGCAGCCCGCCAGGGTTTTTGTATTCGTACGAGCAGTACTTC. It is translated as CASSPPGFLYSYEQYF.